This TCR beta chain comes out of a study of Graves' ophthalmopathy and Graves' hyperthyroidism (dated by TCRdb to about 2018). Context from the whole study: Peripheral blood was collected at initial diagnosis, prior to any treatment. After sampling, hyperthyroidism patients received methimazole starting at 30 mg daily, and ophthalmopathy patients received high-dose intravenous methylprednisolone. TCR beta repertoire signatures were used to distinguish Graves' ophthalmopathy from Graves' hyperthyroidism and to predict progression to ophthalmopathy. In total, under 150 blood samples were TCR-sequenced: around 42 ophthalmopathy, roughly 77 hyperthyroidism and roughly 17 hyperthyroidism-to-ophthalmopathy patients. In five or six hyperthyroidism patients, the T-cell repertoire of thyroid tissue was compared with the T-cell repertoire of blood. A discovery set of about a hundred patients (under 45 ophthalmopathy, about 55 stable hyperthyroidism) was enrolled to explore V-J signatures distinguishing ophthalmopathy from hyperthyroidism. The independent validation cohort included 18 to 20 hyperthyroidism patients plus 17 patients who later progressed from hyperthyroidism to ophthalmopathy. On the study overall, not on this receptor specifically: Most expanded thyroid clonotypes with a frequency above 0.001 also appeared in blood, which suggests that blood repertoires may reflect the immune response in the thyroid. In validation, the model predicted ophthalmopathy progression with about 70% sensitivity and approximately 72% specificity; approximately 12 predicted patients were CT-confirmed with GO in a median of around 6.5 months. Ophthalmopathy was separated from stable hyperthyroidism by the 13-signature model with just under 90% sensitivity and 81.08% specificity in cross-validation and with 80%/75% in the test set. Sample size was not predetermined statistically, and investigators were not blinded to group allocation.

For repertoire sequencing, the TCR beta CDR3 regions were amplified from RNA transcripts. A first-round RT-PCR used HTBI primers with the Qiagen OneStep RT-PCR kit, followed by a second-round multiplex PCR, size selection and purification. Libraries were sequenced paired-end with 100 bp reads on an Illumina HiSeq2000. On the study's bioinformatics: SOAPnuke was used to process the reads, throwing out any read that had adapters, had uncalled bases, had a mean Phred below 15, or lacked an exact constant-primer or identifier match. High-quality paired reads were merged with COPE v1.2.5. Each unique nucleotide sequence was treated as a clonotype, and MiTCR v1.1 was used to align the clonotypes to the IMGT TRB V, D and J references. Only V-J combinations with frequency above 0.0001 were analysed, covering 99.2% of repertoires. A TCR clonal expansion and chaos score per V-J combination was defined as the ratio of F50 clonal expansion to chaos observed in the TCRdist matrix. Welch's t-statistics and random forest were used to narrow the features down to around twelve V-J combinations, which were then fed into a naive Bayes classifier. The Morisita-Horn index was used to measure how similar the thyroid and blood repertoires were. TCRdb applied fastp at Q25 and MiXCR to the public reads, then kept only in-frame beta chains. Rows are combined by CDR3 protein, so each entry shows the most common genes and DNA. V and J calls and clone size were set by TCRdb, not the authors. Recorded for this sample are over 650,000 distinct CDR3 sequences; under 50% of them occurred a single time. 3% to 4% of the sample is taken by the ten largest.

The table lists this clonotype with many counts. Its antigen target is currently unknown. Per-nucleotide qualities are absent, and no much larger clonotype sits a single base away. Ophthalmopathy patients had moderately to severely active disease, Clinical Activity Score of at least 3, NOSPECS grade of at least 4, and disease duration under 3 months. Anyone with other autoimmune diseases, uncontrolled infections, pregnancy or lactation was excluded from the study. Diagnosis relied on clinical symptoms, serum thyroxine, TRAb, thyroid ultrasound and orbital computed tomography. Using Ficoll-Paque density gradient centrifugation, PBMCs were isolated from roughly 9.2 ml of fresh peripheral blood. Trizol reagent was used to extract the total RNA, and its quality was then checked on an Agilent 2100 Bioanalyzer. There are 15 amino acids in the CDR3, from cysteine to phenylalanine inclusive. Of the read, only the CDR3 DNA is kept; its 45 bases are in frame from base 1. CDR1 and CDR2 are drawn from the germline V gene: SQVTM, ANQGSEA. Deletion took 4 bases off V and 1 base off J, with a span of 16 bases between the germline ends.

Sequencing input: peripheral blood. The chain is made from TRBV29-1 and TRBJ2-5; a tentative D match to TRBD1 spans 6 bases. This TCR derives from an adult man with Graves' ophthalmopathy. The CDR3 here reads CSVVSLTGPQETQYF. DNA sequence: TGCAGCGTTGTCTCCCTAACAGGGCCCCAAGAGACCCAGTACTTC.